Following are 7 T cell receptor beta chains from one sample sequenced in a study of OX40 agonist ivuxolimab in advanced cancers. Data came from immunoSEQ multiplex PCR; TCRdb stores just in-frame clones and leaves some out. This table holds roughly 80,000 clones, about 81% found once. Specimen: CD4+ or CD8+ T cells sorted from blood, collected in a trial of the OX40 agonist ivuxolimab. These receptors originate from an adult with an advanced solid tumor such as melanoma, head and neck, liver or kidney cancer.

This clone was picked up a small number of times. J is TRBJ1-4 and V is TRBV19, with TRBD1 matching over 8 bases. This CDR3 is built from 14 residues. Trimming at V came to 7 bases and at J to 3 bases, leaving 4 bases not matched to a gene. Germline-derived CDR1 and CDR2 are LNHDA and SQIVND (reference sequence). CDR3 protein: CASKRTGSNEKLFF. CDR3 sequence (DNA): TGTGCCAGTAAAAGGACAGGGTCTAATGAAAAACTGTTTTTT. The full variable domain, in which reference TRBV19 and TRBJ1-4 provide the parts outside the CDR3, is DGGITQSPKYLFRKEGQNVTLSCEQNLNHDAMYWYRQDPGQGLRLIYYSQIVNDFQKGDIAEGYSVSREKKESFPLTVTSAQKNPTAFYLCASKRTGSNEKLFFGSGTQLSVL.

This chain connects TRBV19 to TRBJ2-7; perhaps TRBD1 as D (6 bases). V lost 3 bases to trimming and J lost 2 bases, with 8 bases between them. The CDR3 consists of 13 residues. CDR1 and CDR2 from the germline V gene are LNHDA and SQIVND (reference sequence). CDR3 nucleotide sequence: TGTGCCAGTAGTATGGGGGACACCTACGAGCAGTACTTC. Translating gives CASSMGDTYEQYF. The variable domain in full, completed from reference TRBV19 and TRBJ2-7, reads DGGITQSPKYLFRKEGQNVTLSCEQNLNHDAMYWYRQDPGQGLRLIYYSQIVNDFQKGDIAEGYSVSREKKESFPLTVTSAQKNPTAFYLCASSMGDTYEQYFGPGTRLTVT.

This chain connects TRBV5-6 to TRBJ1-4; the D is unclear. The CDR3 runs to 16 residues. Germline V gene data show CDR1 as SGHDT and CDR2 as YYEEEE. The V and J ends lost 2 bases and 8 bases respectively, with 19 bases between them. The CDR3 here is CASSLGLPLIGEKLFF. For the CDR3, the DNA is TGTGCCAGCAGCTTAGGCCTTCCTTTGATCGGCGAAAAACTGTTTTTT.

This clone has a handful of counts. The chain joins TRBV27 to TRBJ2-5; possible D gene TRBD1, 6 bases. Trimming removed 6 bases from V and 4 bases from J, with 9 bases in between. Germline CDR1 is MNHEY and CDR2 is SMNVEV (reference sequence). The CDR3 totals 12 residues. The CDR3 sequence is CASSTGTETQYF. Here the CDR3 DNA reads TGTGCCAGCAGCACAGGGACAGAGACCCAGTACTTC.

The sample holds one count of this clone. The gene calls are TRBV7-9 and TRBJ2-5; D may correspond to TRBD1 or TRBD2 (5 bases each). Trimming removed 1 base at V and 5 bases at J, with 17 bases between. This CDR3 spans 16 amino acids. Germline values: CDR1 SEHNR, CDR2 FQNEAQ (reference sequence). CDR3: CASSLGTGRPAETQYF. The CDR3 nucleotides are TGTGCCAGCAGCTTAGGGACGGGACGGCCTGCGGAGACCCAGTACTTC.

This clone was recorded once. The rearrangement links TRBV9 to TRBJ2-2; the D call may be TRBD1 or TRBD2 (5 bases each). The CDR3 runs to 15 residues. The V and J ends lost 0 bases and 6 bases respectively, with 12 bases between them. CDR1 and CDR2 from the germline V gene are SGDLS and YYNGEE. This chain's CDR3 is CASSVGWGFAGELFF. The CDR3 nucleotides are TGTGCCAGCAGCGTAGGGTGGGGGTTCGCCGGGGAGCTGTTTTTT.

This clone was recorded once. The genes are TRBV6-6 and TRBJ1-5; D remains ambiguous. The CDR3 consists of 16 residues. Per germline, CDR1 MNHNY and CDR2 SVGAGI (reference sequence). V was cut by 1 base and J by 0 bases, with 10 bases left in between. CDR3 sequence (DNA): TGTGCCAGCAGTTACTTGGCAGCAACTAGCAATCAGCCCCAGCATTTT. Residues: CASSYLAATSNQPQHF.